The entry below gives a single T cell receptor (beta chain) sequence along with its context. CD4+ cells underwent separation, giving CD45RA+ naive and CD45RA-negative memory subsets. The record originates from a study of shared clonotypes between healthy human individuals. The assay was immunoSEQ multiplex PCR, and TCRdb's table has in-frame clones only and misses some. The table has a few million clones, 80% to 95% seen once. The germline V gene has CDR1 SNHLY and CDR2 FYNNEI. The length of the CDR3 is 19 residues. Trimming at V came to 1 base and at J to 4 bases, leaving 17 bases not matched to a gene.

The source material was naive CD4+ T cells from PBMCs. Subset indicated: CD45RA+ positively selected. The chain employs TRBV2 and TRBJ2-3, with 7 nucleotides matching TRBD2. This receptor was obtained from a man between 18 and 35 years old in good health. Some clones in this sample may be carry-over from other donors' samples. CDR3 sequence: CASSEVFLGRGSGADTQYF. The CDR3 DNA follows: TGTGCCAGCAGTGAAGTATTCTTAGGCCGCGGGAGCGGGGCAGATACGCAGTATTTT.